These 14 T cell receptor beta chains share one sample of origin, sequenced in a study of T cells in localized non-small cell lung cancer. Libraries were prepared by immunoSEQ multiplex PCR; TCRdb keeps only in-frame clonotypes and omits some of them. The sample includes just under 20,000 clones, 89% seen only once; the top ten take more than 7.5%. Sequences were derived from peripheral blood, sampled before any cancer treatment. These receptors all stem from a man between 40 and 75 years old with stage I lung adenocarcinoma.

V is TRBV2 and J is TRBJ2-3; unclear D gene. V was trimmed by 2 bases and J by 2 bases, leaving 8 bases between them. Germline loops: CDR1 SNHLY, CDR2 FYNNEI. The CDR3 is 14 amino acids. CDR3 residues: CASSELVVTDTQYF. The DNA for the CDR3 is TGTGCCAGCAGTGAACTAGTCGTCACAGATACGCAGTATTTT.

The rearrangement uses TRBV18 and TRBJ2-7; D is uncertain. Trimming pared 1 base from V and 7 bases from J, leaving 14 bases between. CDR1 is KGHSH and CDR2 is LQKENI in the germline V gene. This CDR3 comprises 14 residues. The CDR3 sequence: CASSPLRSDAEQYF. As DNA, the CDR3 is TGTGCCAGCTCACCACTCAGGTCGGACGCTGAGCAGTACTTC.

The genes are TRBV21-1 and TRBJ2-1; TRBD2 was called by the table and not checked on the DNA. TRBV21-1 is labeled a pseudogene. The CDR3 length is 13 residues. The CDR3 loop is CASSLRTSDEQFF. The CDR3 DNA is TGTGCCAGCAGTCTGAGGACTAGCGATGAGCAGTTCTTC.

V usage is TRBV7-9 and J usage is TRBJ2-2; 10 bases align to TRBD1. This CDR3 is built from 17 residues. V shed 6 bases, J shed 6 bases, and the junction held 13 bases outside the gene matches. Germline CDR1 and CDR2: SEHNR and FQNEAQ (reference sequence). The chain's CDR3 is CASSFSGTGVNPGELFF. The CDR3 DNA reads as TGTGCCAGCAGTTTTTCCGGGACAGGGGTTAACCCCGGGGAGCTGTTTTTT.

This clone was counted once. The chain joins TRBV30 to TRBJ2-2; D might be TRBD1 (5 bases). The V gene lost 3 bases and the J gene lost 0 bases, with 11 bases spanning the gap. The CDR3 runs 15 residues. Germline CDR1 is GTSNPN and CDR2 is SVGIG (reference sequence). CDR3 protein: CAWRGQPTNTGELFF. CDR3 sequence (DNA): TGTGCCTGGAGGGGGCAACCTACGAACACCGGGGAGCTGTTTTTT.

The chain uses TRBV11-3 and TRBJ2-1, with D perhaps TRBD1 or TRBD2 (6 bases each). The CDR3 totals 15 residues. Between the trimmed V and J ends, which lost 5 bases and 4 bases, there was a span of 15 bases. Germline CDR1 SGHNT, CDR2 YENEEA. Written as DNA, the CDR3 is TGTGCCAGCAGCCCGCGGGGTCAGGGGTACAATGAGCAGTTCTTC. Its translation: CASSPRGQGYNEQFF.

This chain uses TRBV14 with TRBJ2-3; the D gene could be TRBD1 or TRBD2 (6 bases each). V was pared by 0 bases and J by 4 bases, with 14 bases between. The CDR3 covers 16 residues. Germline CDR1 SGHDN, CDR2 FVKESK. CDR3 sequence reads: CASSQDEGEDPDTQYF. The CDR3 DNA reads TGTGCCAGCAGCCAAGATGAGGGGGAGGACCCAGATACGCAGTATTTT.

The chain uses TRBV7-9 and TRBJ2-1; D remains unclear. Per the germline V gene, CDR1 is SEHNR and CDR2 is FQNEAQ (reference sequence). The CDR3 is 13 residues long. With 4 bases removed from V and 6 bases from J, the gap between germline ends came to 10 bases. CDR3 region: CASSWMDPNEQFF. The CDR3 nucleotides are TGTGCCAGCAGCTGGATGGACCCCAATGAGCAGTTCTTC.

This chain joins TRBV5-1 and TRBJ1-5; D might be TRBD1 (6 bases). The CDR3 extends over 15 amino acids. V was clipped by 0 bases and J by 3 bases, with 10 bases between them. Germline V lookup: CDR1 SGHRS, CDR2 YFSETQ. CDR3 DNA sequence: TGCGCCAGCAGCTTGGAAGGACAGCTCAATCAGCCCCAGCATTTT. This gives the protein CASSLEGQLNQPQHF.

The chain combines TRBV5-6 with TRBJ2-2; TRBD1 might be the D (5 bases). V lost 0 bases and J 1 base, leaving 7 bases between the germline ends. The CDR3 spans 15 residues. Germline CDR1 reads SGHDT; CDR2 reads YYEEEE. For the CDR3, the DNA is TGTGCCAGCAGCTTGGACCAGGGGAACACCGGGGAGCTGTTTTTT. This gives the protein CASSLDQGNTGELFF.

This clone was seen more than once but under ten times. The rearrangement joins TRBV30 to TRBJ2-3, with no clear D. Germline V gene data show CDR1 as GTSNPN and CDR2 as SVGIG (reference sequence). The CDR3 has 11 amino acids. V lost 4 bases, J lost 5 bases, and 7 bases lay in between. CDR3 sequence (DNA): TGTGCCTGGACCCCAGGAGATACGCAGTATTTT. It encodes CAWTPGDTQYF.

V gene TRBV7-9 combines with J gene TRBJ2-1; D is perhaps TRBD2 (6 bases). Germline-derived CDR1 and CDR2 are SEHNR and FQNEAQ (reference sequence). Trimming removed 7 bases from V and 6 bases from J, with 22 bases in between. The CDR3 contains 16 residues. The CDR3 is CASMGQLGSSGNEQFF. The CDR3, as DNA: TGTGCCAGCATGGGTCAACTAGGGAGTAGCGGCAATGAGCAGTTCTTC.

The CDR3 sequence is CASSSDPGTSSDEQYF. The CDR3 DNA sequence: TGTGCCAGCAGCTCGGACCCCGGGACTAGCAGTGACGAGCAGTACTTC. The chain links TRBV7-9 to TRBJ2-7; 9 bases fit TRBD2. The CDR3 contains 16 residues. V trimming: 4 bases; J trimming: 5 bases; junction bases outside the gene matches: 12. CDR1 and CDR2 from the germline V gene are SEHNR and FQNEAQ (reference sequence). Variable domain in full (rest from reference TRBV7-9 and TRBJ2-7): DTGVSQNPRHKITKRGQNVTFRCDPISEHNRLYWYRQTLGQGPEFLTYFQNEAQLEKSRLLSDRFSAERPKGSFSTLEIQRTEQGDSAMYLCASSSDPGTSSDEQYFGPGTRLTVT.

In its sample, this clone was seen once. The chain links TRBV6-6 to TRBJ2-7; D is ambiguous. Trimming shortened V by 10 bases and J by 2 bases, and 12 bases separated the two germline ends. The germline V gene encodes CDR1 MNHNY and CDR2 SVGAGI (reference sequence). This CDR3 spans 12 amino acids. The CDR3 region is CATSPPTYEQYF. CDR3 bases: TGTGCCACCTCCCCCCCCACCTACGAGCAGTACTTC.